What follows is one TCR beta chain and its context. Its recognized antigen is unknown. No much larger clone is present one base from it, and per-base qualities are unavailable. This sample was included in a study of identical twins (TCRdb year 2016). For the wider study: To test whether fetal clonotypes persist, this study deep-sequenced TCR alpha and beta repertoires from monozygotic twins, from unrelated adults of various ages, and from cord blood. To rule out contamination, replicate twin experiments were performed at different times with different library preparation protocols.

Every donor in the study was a healthy Caucasian. Three pairs of female monozygotic twins, all aged about 18 to 30 years, were included in the twin cohort. Peripheral blood mononuclear cells were used as the source from which RNA for TCR libraries was isolated. Library construction relied on 5' RACE. Data came from an Illumina HiSeq 2000. A universal primer binding site was added through template switching, and the final cDNA carried a unique molecular identifier so that TCR cDNA molecules could be counted accurately. Specific primers in the conserved constant-segment region were used to synthesize first-strand cDNA for TCR alpha and beta chains. Each cDNA library was double barcoded, with a SMART-Mk sample barcode plus Illumina barcodes, to control for contamination. TruSeq adapter sequences, together with Illumina sample barcodes, were added in two successive PCR steps. The Illumina HiSeq platform was used with custom primers to sequence TCR alpha and beta cDNA libraries. The authors' analysis ran thus. MiGEC was used to process raw reads and extract unique molecular identifiers, and MiXCR was used to find CDR3 positions. Recombination models were inferred per individual with the repgenHMM and IGoR tools using an EM algorithm. The analysis of shared clonotypes was done with the tcR package in R, with sharing normalized by the product of cloneset sizes. To study raw recombination without the effects of thymic and clonal selection, out-of-frame nonproductive sequences were analyzed. TCRdb reprocessing: public reads trimmed at Q25 with fastp, clones called with MiXCR, in-frame beta chains kept. Rows with one shared CDR3 protein collapse into an entry with the most common genes and DNA. The V and J calls and clone size come from TCRdb's table, not from the authors' own analysis. Counted in this sample were nearly 650,000 distinct CDR3 sequences; less than 9% of them appeared once. Approximately 1.5% of the sample is held by the ten biggest clonotypes.

Study-wide conclusions, independent of this receptor: Invariant T cells such as MAIT and iNKT could partly confound zero-insertion analyses, although diverse VJ usage argued against such confounding for most clonotypes. Fewer insertions were carried by abundant cord blood beta clonotypes, a similar but weaker trend appeared in young adult naive repertoires, and no such trend appeared in memory repertoires. Recombination models systematically underestimated out-of-frame TCR alpha sharing in monozygotic twins but agreed with sharing between unrelated individuals. Because the same donors could not be followed over many years, the conclusions depended on cross-sectional statistical analysis. A weaker excess of twin sharing was found in beta out-of-frame sequences because the signal-to-noise ratio was lowered by fewer shared sequences. Out-of-frame TCR alpha sequences shared between twins showed an excess of low generation-probability sequences compared with coincidental sharing between unrelated individuals.

The data were also submitted as part of a second study, on yellow fever vaccine responses in identical twins. The second study's authors report: According to the authors, in identical twins the way T cells responded to vaccination appeared partly convergent and partly personalized. In the study, vaccine-responding T cell clones were precisely tracked in identical twins.

The specimen sequenced was PBMCs. The clonotype was recovered from a woman aged 18-29 years in good health.

The DNA is as follows: TGTGCCACCAGTGCCGGGACTCAGAACACCGGGGAGCTGTTTTTT. The resulting protein is CATSAGTQNTGELFF. The rearrangement combines TRBV24-1 with TRBJ2-2; the D gene is perhaps TRBD2, on 6 matching bases. The CDR3 holds 15 amino acids from the cysteine to the phenylalanine. CDR3 DNA only is kept here, 45 bases in frame from base 1. The V and J ends are trimmed by 5 bases and 1 base, leaving 10 bases between them. CDR1 and CDR2 were assigned from the germline V gene as KGHDR and SFDVKD.